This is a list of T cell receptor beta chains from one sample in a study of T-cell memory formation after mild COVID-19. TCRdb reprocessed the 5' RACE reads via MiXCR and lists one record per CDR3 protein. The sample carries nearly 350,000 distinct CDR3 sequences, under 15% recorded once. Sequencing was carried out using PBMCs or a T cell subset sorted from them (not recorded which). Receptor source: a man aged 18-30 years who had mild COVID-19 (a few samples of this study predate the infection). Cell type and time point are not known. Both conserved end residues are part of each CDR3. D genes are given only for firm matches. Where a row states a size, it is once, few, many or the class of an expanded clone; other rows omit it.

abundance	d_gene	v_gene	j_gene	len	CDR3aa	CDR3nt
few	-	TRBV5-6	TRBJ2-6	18	CASSWGSFASSGANVLTF	TGTGCCAGCAGCTGGGGGTCATTTGCCTCCTCTGGGGCCAACGTCCTGACTTTC
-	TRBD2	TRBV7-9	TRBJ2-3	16	CASSPPGGPSTDTQYF	TGTGCCAGCAGCCCACCGGGAGGGCCAAGCACAGATACGCAGTATTTT
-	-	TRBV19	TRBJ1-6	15	CASSPRPDLGSPLHF	TGTGCCAGTAGTCCCCGGCCGGATTTAGGCTCACCCCTCCACTTT
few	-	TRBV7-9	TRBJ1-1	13	CASSFEEGTEAFF	TGTGCCAGCAGCTTTGAAGAGGGTACTGAAGCTTTCTTT
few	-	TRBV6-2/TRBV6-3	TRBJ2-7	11	CASSYYYEQYF	TGTGCCAGCAGTTACTACTACGAGCAGTACTTC
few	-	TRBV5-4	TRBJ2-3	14	CASSLVPDTDTQYF	TGTGCCAGCAGCTTGGTCCCGGACACAGATACGCAGTATTTT
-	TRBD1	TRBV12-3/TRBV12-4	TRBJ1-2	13	CASAQGAGYGYTF	TGTGCCAGCGCCCAGGGGGCCGGCTATGGCTACACCTTC
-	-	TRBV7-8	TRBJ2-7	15	CASSLPGGKRYEQYF	TGTGCCAGCAGCTTACCGGGCGGTAAACGGTACGAGCAGTACTTC
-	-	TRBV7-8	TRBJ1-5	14	CASSLETSNQPQHF	TGTGCCAGCAGCTTAGAGACTAGCAATCAGCCCCAGCATTTT
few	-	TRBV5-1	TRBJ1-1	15	CASSLRRERDTEAFF	TGCGCCAGCAGCTTGAGGAGGGAACGCGACACTGAAGCTTTCTTT
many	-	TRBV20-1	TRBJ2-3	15	CSARDVLSTTDTQYF	TGCAGTGCTAGAGATGTCCTCTCAACCACAGATACGCAGTATTTT
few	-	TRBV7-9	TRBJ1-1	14	CASSLERTALEAFF	TGTGCCAGCAGCTTAGAGAGGACGGCACTCGAAGCTTTCTTT
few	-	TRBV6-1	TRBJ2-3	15	CASWTGKSSTDTQYF	TGTGCCAGTTGGACGGGGAAATCTAGCACAGATACGCAGTATTTT
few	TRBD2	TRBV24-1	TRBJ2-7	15	CATSDPGTSGEVQYF	TGTGCCACCAGTGACCCCGGGACTAGCGGGGAGGTGCAGTACTTC
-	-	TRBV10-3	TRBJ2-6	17	CAIRAGYRSLGANVLTF	TGTGCCATCAGGGCGGGCTACAGATCTCTTGGGGCCAACGTCCTGACTTTC
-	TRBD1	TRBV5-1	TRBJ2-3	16	CASSLAGQGNADTQYF	TGCGCCAGCAGCTTGGCGGGACAGGGGAACGCAGATACGCAGTATTTT
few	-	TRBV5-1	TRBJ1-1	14	CASSLRDLNTEAFF	TGCGCCAGCAGCTTGCGAGACTTAAACACTGAAGCTTTCTTT
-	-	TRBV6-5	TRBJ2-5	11	CATRTLETQYF	TGTGCCACCCGAACCCTCGAGACCCAGTACTTC
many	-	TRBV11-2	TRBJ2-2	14	CASSALRTTGELFF	TGTGCCAGCAGCGCCCTGCGGACCACCGGGGAGCTGTTTTTT
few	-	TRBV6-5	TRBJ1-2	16	CASSFNSPGQGYGYTF	TGTGCCAGCAGTTTTAATTCTCCGGGACAAGGCTATGGCTACACCTTC
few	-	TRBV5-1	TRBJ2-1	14	CASSTGTAGYEQFF	TGCGCCAGCAGCACCGGGACGGCCGGGTATGAGCAGTTCTTC
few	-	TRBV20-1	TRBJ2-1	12	CSASDGFYEQFF	TGCAGTGCTAGTGACGGCTTCTATGAGCAGTTCTTC
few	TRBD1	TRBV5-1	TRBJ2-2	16	CASSERDRGNTGELFF	TGCGCCAGCAGCGAGCGGGACAGGGGGAACACCGGGGAGCTGTTTTTT
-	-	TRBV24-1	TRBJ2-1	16	CATSDFEGSSYNEQFF	TGTGCCACCAGTGATTTTGAAGGGAGCTCCTACAATGAGCAGTTCTTC
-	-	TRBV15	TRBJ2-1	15	CATSSRGAGYNEQFF	TGTGCCACCAGCAGTCGGGGGGCCGGCTACAATGAGCAGTTCTTC
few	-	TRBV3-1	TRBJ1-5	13	CASSYSTNQPQHF	TGTGCCAGCAGTTACAGTACCAATCAGCCCCAGCATTTT